This is a list of T cell receptor beta chains from one sample in a study of tumor-infiltrating lymphocytes in primary liver carcinoma. TCRdb recomputed calls from the multiplex PCR reads with MiXCR, one row per CDR3 protein. The table shows approximately 340,000 distinct CDR3 sequences, with less than 65% occurring only once. Sequenced: peripheral blood. The source is a man aged 35 to 55 with primary liver carcinoma and hepatitis B virus infection. CDR3s include the opening cysteine and the closing phenylalanine or tryptophan. The D gene is left open where the match is weak. Some rows mark clone size as missing; the rest say once, few, many or name a class of expanded clone.

clone_size | j_call | d_call | v_call | cdr3_nt | cdr3_aa
NA | TRBJ2-5 | NA | TRBV12-3/TRBV12-4 | TGTGCCAGCAGCTTAGACAGTGGAGAGGCCCAGTACTTC | CASSLDSGEAQYF
NA | TRBJ1-1 | NA | TRBV6-1 | TGTGCCAGCAGCCTAGTCCGCTCTGAAGCTTTCTTT | CASSLVRSEAFF
NA | TRBJ2-1 | NA | TRBV11-3 | TGTGCCGGCAGCTTAGTACTCGGGTATGGGCAGTTCTTC | CAGSLVLGYGQFF
NA | TRBJ1-5 | NA | TRBV4-2 | TGTGCCAGCAGCCAAGACCGAGCGGGAGTAAGGGATGCGCAGCATTTT | CASSQDRAGVRDAQHF
many | TRBJ2-5 | TRBD1 | TRBV29-1 | TGCAGCGTGTGGGACAGGGGGCGCGAAGAGACCCAGTACTTC | CSVWDRGREETQYF
many | TRBJ2-1 | NA | TRBV4-3 | TGCGCCAGCAGCCAAGACCTGGGACGTGAGCAGTTCTTC | CASSQDLGREQFF
many | TRBJ2-3 | NA | TRBV6-6 | TGTGCCAGCAGTTTGGAGGATACGCAGTATTTT | CASSLEDTQYF
many | TRBJ2-7 | NA | TRBV6-1 | TGTGCCAGCAGCCCCGACAGGCTTAGCTACGAGCAGTACTTC | CASSPDRLSYEQYF
NA | TRBJ2-1 | NA | TRBV5-6 | TGTGCCAGCAGCGGTTCCGGGACGAACAATGAGCAGTTCTTC | CASSGSGTNNEQFF
NA | TRBJ2-1 | TRBD2 | TRBV11-1 | TGTGCCAGCAGCTTAGCGAAGCGGGGGGGCTACAATGAGCAGTTCTTC | CASSLAKRGGYNEQFF
NA | TRBJ2-3 | NA | TRBV11-3 | TGTGCCAGTAGCTTCGGTGCTAGGAGCACAGATACGCAGTATTTT | CASSFGARSTDTQYF
NA | TRBJ2-7 | TRBD2 | TRBV28 | TGTGCCAGCCGCCGGACTAGCGAGTTGCACGAGCAGTACTTC | CASRRTSELHEQYF
NA | TRBJ2-7 | NA | TRBV6-5 | TGTGCCAGCAGTCTCTCGGGACAAGGCAGGGAGCAGTACTTC | CASSLSGQGREQYF
NA | TRBJ2-4 | NA | TRBV11-2 | TGTGCCTGCAGCTCGAGACCAGCCAAAAACATTCAGTACTTC | CACSSRPAKNIQYF
few | TRBJ1-2 | NA | TRBV13 | TGTGCCAGCAGCTTAGCGGGGGACCCCTATGGCTACACCTTC | CASSLAGDPYGYTF
many | TRBJ2-7 | TRBD2 | TRBV6-1 | TGTGCCAGCAGTGAAGGACTAGCGGGCGGGAGGACGTACGGCGAGCAGTACTTC | CASSEGLAGGRTYGEQYF
many | TRBJ2-1 | TRBD2 | TRBV6-1 | TGTGCCAGCAGTTTAAATGCGGGAGGGAACAATGAGCAGTTCTTC | CASSLNAGGNNEQFF
NA | TRBJ2-7 | NA | TRBV11-2 | TGTGCCAGCAGCTGGATAGGGGACGAGCGGTACTTC | CASSWIGDERYF
many | TRBJ2-3 | TRBD1 | TRBV4-1 | TGCGCCAGCAGCCAGAGGGACAGACACACAGATACGCAGTATTTT | CASSQRDRHTDTQYF
NA | TRBJ2-5 | TRBD2 | TRBV12-3/TRBV12-4 | TGTGCCAGCAGTTCCTCCCACGGGACTAGCCGGCGGGAGACCCAGTACTTC | CASSSSHGTSRRETQYF
NA | TRBJ2-1 | TRBD2 | TRBV11-2 | TGTGCAAGCAGCTCCCCGGGACTAGCGGATTACAATGAGCAGTTGTTC | CASSSPGLADYNEQLF
NA | TRBJ1-5 | NA | TRBV6-1 | TGTGCCAGCAGCAACAGTAGGGGGGTGAGCAATCAGCCCCTGCATTTT | CASSNSRGVSNQPLHF
many | TRBJ2-1 | TRBD1 | TRBV10-1 | TGCGCCAGCAGCCCGGGACAGGGGGCTTCGTACAATGAGCAGTTCTTC | CASSPGQGASYNEQFF
NA | TRBJ1-6 | NA | TRBV6-6 | TGTGTCAGCAGTCAAACAAGGGATTCACCCCTCCACTTT | CVSSQTRDSPLHF
NA | TRBJ2-3 | NA | TRBV11-2 | TGTGCCAGCAGCACAAGCGGACTCGGTACAGATACGCAGTGTTTT | CASSTSGLGTDTQCF
NA | TRBJ2-1 | TRBD2 | TRBV11-1 | TGTGCCAGCAGCTCTCCGCTAGCGGGAGTATCGGGCAATGAGCAGTTCTTC | CASSSPLAGVSGNEQFF
NA | TRBJ2-5 | TRBD2 | TRBV11-2 | TGTGCCAGCAGCTCAGCGGGGGAGCAAGAGACCCAGTACTTC | CASSSAGEQETQYF
many | TRBJ2-7 | NA | TRBV6-6 | TGTGCCAGCAGTGACAGCGGGTTCTCCTACGAGCAGTACTTC | CASSDSGFSYEQYF
few | TRBJ2-7 | TRBD1 | TRBV6-1 | TGTGCCAGCAGCCCCCTCCCCGGACAGGGATACGAGCAGTACTTC | CASSPLPGQGYEQYF
few | TRBJ2-3 | NA | TRBV6-5 | TGTGCCAGCAGTTCCGGGACAACGCCGGACGGTAGGGATACGCAGTATTTT | CASSSGTTPDGRDTQYF
NA | TRBJ2-7 | NA | TRBV11-2 | TGTGCCAACAGCACACAGGGTTACGAGCAGTACTTC | CANSTQGYEQYF
many | TRBJ2-7 | NA | TRBV12-3/TRBV12-4 | TGTGCCAGCAGTTTTGACGGGGGAGGCGAGCAGTACTTC | CASSFDGGGEQYF
few | TRBJ2-3 | NA | TRBV4-2 | TGTGCCATCAGCCAAGAATGGTACGATACGCAGTATTTT | CAISQEWYDTQYF
once | TRBJ2-2 | NA | TRBV5-1 | TGCGCCAGCACCCGGGGAAGCGTAACCGAGAACACCGGGGAGCTGTTTTTT | CASTRGSVTENTGELFF
NA | TRBJ2-5 | NA | TRBV6-2/TRBV6-3 | TGTGCCAGCAGTTTTATCCAAGAGACCCAGTACTTC | CASSFIQETQYF
NA | TRBJ2-3 | NA | TRBV7-9 | TGTGCTTGGGTGGTCTCAGATACGCAGTATTTT | CAWVVSDTQYF
few | TRBJ2-2 | TRBD2 | TRBV6-1 | TGTGCCAGCAGTGAAGTACTAGCGGGGGCTCCGAACACCGGGGAGCTGTTTTTT | CASSEVLAGAPNTGELFF
NA | TRBJ1-4 | NA | TRBV6-5 | TGTGCCAGCAGTTCGGCAGGTCTGGGTGAAAAACTGTTTTTT | CASSSAGLGEKLFF
NA | TRBJ2-1 | TRBD1 | TRBV14 | TGTGCCAGCAACCACCCTACAGGGGACGACTCCTACAATGAGCAGTTCTTC | CASNHPTGDDSYNEQFF
few | TRBJ2-7 | NA | TRBV7-2 | TGTGCCAGCCATAGGACAGACTCCTACGAGCAGTACTTC | CASHRTDSYEQYF
NA | TRBJ1-2 | TRBD1 | TRBV11-2 | TGTACCAGTAGTCCTAGTGTGACAGGGTCAGAGGGTAACACCTTC | CTSSPSVTGSEGNTF
NA | TRBJ2-5 | NA | TRBV29-1 | TGCAGCGTTGATCTGCTAGGAGCCCAAGAGAACCAGCACTTC | CSVDLLGAQENQHF
NA | TRBJ2-7 | NA | TRBV11-3 | TGTGCCAACAGTGGAGGGGCTGAGTACAAGCAGTACTTC | CANSGGAEYKQYF
NA | TRBJ2-1 | TRBD2 | TRBV12-3/TRBV12-4 | TGTGCCAGCAATTTCCTAGCGGGCCCCAATGAGCAGTTATTC | CASNFLAGPNEQLF
many | TRBJ2-2 | TRBD2 | TRBV6-1 | TGTGCCAGCAGGGGACTAGCGGGAGGGCGAACGAGGACCGGGGAGCTGTTTTTT | CASRGLAGGRTRTGELFF
NA | TRBJ1-1 | NA | TRBV6-1 | TGTGCCAGCATTCCACGGACAGTCATCAATACTGAAACTTTCTTT | CASIPRTVINTETFF
NA | TRBJ2-3 | NA | TRBV11-2 | TGTGCTAGCAGCTCGAATAGTGGGATAGACAGCAAACGCACAGATACGCAGTATTTT | CASSSNSGIDSKRTDTQYF
NA | TRBJ2-7 | NA | TRBV6-2/TRBV6-3 | TGTGCCAGCATTTACTCGTTATATCCGGACGGAAATACCTACGAGCAGTACTTC | CASIYSLYPDGNTYEQYF